Below, 27 T cell receptor beta chains from the same sample are listed, as sequenced in a study of T cells in women clearing cervical HPV infection. The assay was immunoSEQ multiplex PCR, and TCRdb's table has in-frame clones only and misses some. Recorded for this sample: 20,000 or so clones. Sequenced material: blood buffy coat. Receptor source: a woman between 18 and 75 years old with a cervical HPV16 infection that either progressed to CIN3+ or cleared (not recorded which).

Comment on this clone: One junction end disagrees with the germline gene, perhaps due to a read error. The read terminates 3 residues before the CDR3 end, so the remaining end is supplied by the germline J gene. V gene TRBV18 combines with J gene TRBJ2-7, with D hard to call. This CDR3 spans 12 amino acids. From germline, CDR1 is KGHSH and CDR2 LQKENI. The CDR3 DNA, read in part, is TGTGCCAGCGCACCCCGCTCCTACGAG. Its protein product is CASAPRSYE. The whole CDR3 sequence is CASAPRSYEQYF.

Points on this clone: The read gets to within 3 residues of the CDR3 end, and the germline J gene fills in the rest. The chain couples TRBV20-1 to TRBJ1-6; 10 bases align to TRBD1. CDR1 is DFQATT and CDR2 is SNEGSKA in the germline V gene (reference sequence). V shed 2 bases and J 5 bases; nucleotides not matched to a gene: 6. The CDR3 totals 16 residues. The sequenced part of the CDR3 DNA is TGCAGTGCTAGAAGGGGGACAGGGGAAAATAATTCACCC. Its protein product is CSARRGTGENNSP. The CDR3, in full, reads CSARRGTGENNSPLHF.

Of note for this clone: The missing CDR3 end, 3 residues past where the read stops, is filled in from the germline J gene. The chain joins TRBV7-2 to TRBJ1-2, with D tentatively TRBD1 (5 bases). V lost 5 bases, J lost 4 bases, and 17 bases lay in between. This CDR3 contains 15 residues. Per germline, CDR1 SGHTA and CDR2 FQGNSA. The CDR3: CASSPPRTIGYGYTF. The sequenced CDR3 bases are TGTGCCAGCAGCCCCCCCCGGACAATCGGCTATGGC.

For this clone: The read comes to an end 3 residues before the CDR3 does, leaving the germline J gene to fill in the end. V and J are TRBV19 and TRBJ2-1; 8 positions agree with TRBD2. This CDR3 has 13 amino acids. Germline V gene lookup returns CDR1 LNHDA and CDR2 SQIVND (reference sequence). V was clipped by 4 bases and J by 9 bases; unmatched bases: 5. The CDR3 protein is CASSTIAGTEQFF. CDR3 bases read: TGTGCCAGTAGTACCATAGCGGGAACTGAG.

With respect to this clone: The read ends 3 residues shy of where the CDR3 ends; the end is completed using the germline J gene. The V call is TRBV5-1, the J call TRBJ1-5; 9 bases line up with TRBD1. CDR1 SGHRS and CDR2 YFSETQ come from the germline V gene. Trimming at V came to 3 bases and at J to 7 bases, leaving 5 bases not matched to a gene. The length of the CDR3 is 14 residues. The CDR3 bases that were read are TGCGCCAGCAGCTCGGGACAGGGAGGACAGCCC. As protein: CASSSGQGGQP. The entire CDR3 reads CASSSGQGGQPQHF.

On this clone itself: The read finishes 3 residues shy of the CDR3 end, and the germline J gene is used to complete it. The chain joins TRBV13 to TRBJ2-1; 11 nucleotides align to TRBD2. Germline assignment: CDR1 PRHDT and CDR2 FYEKMQ (reference sequence). This CDR3 has 18 amino acids. With V trimmed by 0 bases and J by 3 bases, 7 bases remained unmatched. CDR3 amino acids: CASSLGHSGRAFYNEQFF. The DNA read from the CDR3 is TGTGCCAGCAGCTTAGGCCATAGCGGGAGGGCCTTCTACAATGAG.

Remarks on this clone: The read comes to an end 3 residues before the CDR3 does, leaving the germline J gene to fill in the end. V usage is TRBV18 and J usage is TRBJ2-3; TRBD2 aligns across 10 bases. Germline CDR1 reads KGHSH; CDR2 reads LQKENI. The CDR3 extends over 16 amino acids. V lost 4 bases to trimming and J lost 0 bases; unmatched junction nucleotides: 4. The DNA read from the CDR3 is TGTGCCAGCTCACGGACTAGCGGCGATAGCACAGATACG. Protein sequence: CASSRTSGDSTDT. The whole CDR3 is CASSRTSGDSTDTQYF.

Details on this clone: Read sequence stops 3 residues before the CDR3 end, and the germline J gene provides the missing end. The genes are TRBV29-1 and TRBJ2-1, with D perhaps TRBD2 (5 bases). The germline V gene has CDR1 SQVTM and CDR2 ANQGSEA. V lost 7 bases to trimming and J lost 9 bases, with 28 bases between them. This CDR3 region has 16 residues. The DNA read from the CDR3 is TGCAGCGGCCGAAAACCCGGTACTGCCGGAAGCGGTGAG. This encodes CSGRKPGTAGSGE. The complete CDR3 protein is CSGRKPGTAGSGEQFF.

On this clone itself: The read halts 3 residues ahead of the CDR3 end, with the missing end drawn from the germline J gene. The chain uses TRBV6-2 or TRBV6-3 and TRBJ2-3; 11 nucleotides agree with TRBD2. V was clipped by 2 bases and J by 0 bases; unmatched bases: 4. The germline gives CDR1 MNHEY, CDR2 SVGEGT. The CDR3 loop spans 17 amino acids. Incomplete CDR3 DNA: TGTGCCAGCAGTTACCTACTAGCGGGAGCTAGCACAGATACG. This gives the protein CASSYLLAGASTDT. The full-length CDR3 reads as CASSYLLAGASTDTQYF.

The CDR3 sequence is CASSSSTGSAGGYTF. CDR3 DNA, as far as it was read: TGTGCCAGCAGCTCTTCAACAGGGTCTGCTGGTGGC. The chain links TRBV7-9 to TRBJ1-2, with D possibly being TRBD1 (6 bases). Read data end 3 residues before the CDR3 end; the end is taken from the germline J gene. Per germline, CDR1 SEHNR and CDR2 FQNEAQ (reference sequence). The ends were cut back, 4 bases at V and 7 bases at J, with 19 bases in the middle. The CDR3 runs to 15 residues.

In regard to this clone: The CDR3 is cut off 3 residues early in the read; its end comes from the germline J gene. The V call is TRBV5-1, the J call TRBJ2-2, with 7 bases identical to TRBD2. Germline CDR1 and CDR2: SGHRS and YFSETQ. V trimming: 2 bases; J trimming: 5 bases; junction bases outside the gene matches: 6. CDR3 length: 15 amino acids. The DNA read from the CDR3 is TGCGCCAGCAGCTTTTCGGCGGGAGATACCGGGGAG. Translating gives CASSFSAGDTGE. The whole CDR3 protein is CASSFSAGDTGELFF.

Remarks on this clone: The CDR3 is cut off 3 residues early in the read; its end comes from the germline J gene. The V gene is TRBV25-1, the J gene TRBJ2-1; 12 bases align to TRBD2. V trimming: 4 bases; J trimming: 6 bases; junction bases outside the gene matches: 10. CDR3 length equals 17 residues. Germline V gives CDR1 MGHDK, CDR2 SYGVNS. The covered CDR3 bases are TGTGCCAGCAGTGCTACTAGCGGGAGGCTGGGGGTCAATGAG. It codes for CASSATSGRLGVNE. The full-length CDR3 reads as CASSATSGRLGVNEQFF.

Remarks on this clone: The CDR3 goes on 3 residues after the read ends, and that part is filled in from the germline J gene. The chain links TRBV28 to TRBJ2-1, with TRBD1 as a possible D gene (5 bases). CDR1 is MDHEN and CDR2 is SYDVKM in the germline V gene. This CDR3 contains 15 residues. Trimming left V 6 bases short and J 0 bases short, with 12 bases between. CDR3 in amino acids: CASSLDRRSYNEQFF. The CDR3 bases that were read are TGTGCCAGCAGCCTTGACAGACGCTCCTACAATGAG.

In the case of this clone: The observed sequence ends 3 residues before the CDR3 terminus, with the missing tail filled in from the germline J gene. The gene calls are TRBV5-6 and TRBJ2-2; D is unclear. Germline CDR1 and CDR2: SGHDT and YYEEEE. The CDR3 length is 14 residues. With 1 base removed from V and 2 bases from J, the gap between germline ends came to 6 bases. CDR3 bases read: TGTGCCAGCAGCTTGACCAGAAACACCGGGGAG. Translated, it gives CASSLTRNTGE. The CDR3 reads in full as CASSLTRNTGELFF.

A word on this clone: The CDR3 end is not reached by the read, which stops 3 residues before it; the germline J gene fills it in. The genes are TRBV13 and TRBJ2-1; D is unresolved. CDR1 is PRHDT and CDR2 is FYEKMQ in the germline V gene (reference sequence). Deletions cut 0 bases from V and 7 bases from J, with 22 bases between. The CDR3 sequence is 18 residues long. CDR3 DNA, as far as it was read: TGTGCCAGCAGCTTAGGAACTTTTTTTGTGAAAACGGGTAATGAG. Protein: CASSLGTFFVKTGNE. The entire CDR3 protein reads CASSLGTFFVKTGNEQFF.

A note on this clone: The DNA ends 3 residues before the CDR3 does, and the rest of the CDR3 is filled in from the germline J gene. The chain combines TRBV18 with TRBJ1-5, with D uncertain. Germline lookup yields CDR1 KGHSH and CDR2 LQKENI. V was shortened by 6 bases and J by 6 bases, with 18 bases between the two germline ends. The CDR3 is 15 residues long. CDR3 DNA (partial): TGTGCCAGCTCGCTGCCTGGAGGGTCCACTCAGCCC. The encoded protein is CASSLPGGSTQP. The full CDR3 reads CASSLPGGSTQPQHF.

In regard to this clone: The read stops 3 residues short of the end of the CDR3; the missing end is completed from the germline J gene. This chain joins TRBV5-1 and TRBJ1-4, with 7 bases fitting TRBD1. CDR1 and CDR2 (germline): SGHRS, YFSETQ. The CDR3 contains 15 residues. V shed 2 bases, J shed 8 bases, and the junction held 9 bases outside the gene matches. Here the CDR3 reads CASSFGWDRGEKLFF. The sequenced CDR3 bases are TGCGCCAGCAGCTTCGGGTGGGACAGAGGGGAAAAA.

On this clone: Read coverage stops 3 residues before the CDR3 terminus; the germline J gene supplies the remainder. The rearrangement uses TRBV5-1 and TRBJ1-4; maybe TRBD1 (6 bases). Trimming took off 0 bases at V and 0 bases at J, with 9 bases between the two ends. CDR1 and CDR2 from the germline V gene are SGHRS and YFSETQ. This CDR3 is 16 amino acids long. The DNA read from the CDR3 is TGCGCCAGCAGCTTGGTTGGGGGCGCAACTAATGAAAAA. This codes for CASSLVGGATNEK. The CDR3 in full is CASSLVGGATNEKLFF.

This CDR3 is CASSLAGLAGEGEQFF. The covered CDR3 bases are TGTGCCAGCAGTTTAGCCGGACTAGCGGGAGAGGGTGAG. The genes are TRBV12-3 or TRBV12-4 and TRBJ2-1; 13 bases map to TRBD2. The sequence runs out 3 residues before the end of the CDR3; the remainder is reconstructed from the germline J gene. CDR3 size: 16 residues. The trim removed 0 bases at V and 9 bases at J, leaving 5 bases unmatched.

Concerning this clone itself: Read data end 3 residues before the CDR3 end; the end is taken from the germline J gene. The chain recombines TRBV2 with TRBJ2-5, with 8 bases fitting TRBD1. V shed 5 bases, J shed 7 bases, and the junction held 12 bases outside the gene matches. CDR3 length: 15 amino acids. Germline CDR1 is SNHLY and CDR2 is FYNNEI. CDR3 DNA, as far as it was read: TGTGCCAGCAGTCGGGGACAGGTCACTCCGGGGACC. Translated: CASSRGQVTPGT. The CDR3, in full, reads CASSRGQVTPGTQYF. Full variable domain (outside the CDR3, taken from reference TRBV2 and TRBJ2-5): EPEVTQTPSHQVTQMGQEVILRCVPISNHLYFYWYRQILGQKVEFLVSFYNNEISEKSEIFDDQFSVERPDGSNFTLKIRSTKLEDSAMYFCASSRGQVTPGTQYFGPGTRLLVL.

Of note for this clone: The read finishes 3 residues shy of the CDR3 end, and the germline J gene is used to complete it. The chain links TRBV19 to TRBJ2-7; the D gene is possibly TRBD1 (5 bases). This CDR3 comprises 14 residues. Per germline, CDR1 LNHDA and CDR2 SQIVND (reference sequence). V was pared by 3 bases and J by 3 bases, with 12 bases between. CDR3 sequence reads: CASSIGAGHYEQYF. CDR3 DNA, as far as it was read: TGTGCCAGTAGTATTGGGGCAGGGCACTACGAG.

Points on this clone: Relative to the germline gene, one junction end is altered; a read error may explain this. Read coverage stops 3 residues before the CDR3 terminus; the germline J gene supplies the remainder. The chain recombines TRBV19 with TRBJ1-2; D is undetermined. The CDR3 totals 14 residues. Germline values: CDR1 LNHDA, CDR2 SQIVND (reference sequence). The CDR3 loop is CASNAGISRYDYTF. The sequenced CDR3 bases are TGTGCCAGTAATGCCGGTATTTCAAGATATGAC.

With respect to this clone: The CDR3 end lies 3 residues beyond the end of the read and is filled in from the germline J gene. The genes are TRBV10-1 and TRBJ2-7, with TRBD2 identical over 10 bases. In germline, CDR1 is WNHNN, CDR2 SYGVQD (reference sequence). V was pared by 3 bases and J by 2 bases, with 4 bases of the junction left unmatched. The CDR3 has 15 amino acids. This chain's CDR3 is CASSDLGTSAYEQYF. CDR3 DNA, as far as it was read: TGCGCCAGCAGTGACTTAGGGACTAGCGCCTACGAG.

A word on this clone: The CDR3 end falls 3 residues outside the read, so it is completed with the germline J gene. V usage is TRBV18 and J usage is TRBJ2-1; TRBD2 agrees at 15 bases. V was clipped by 0 bases and J by 6 bases; unmatched bases: 0. Germline CDR1 reads KGHSH; CDR2 reads LQKENI. This CDR3 region has 16 residues. The DNA read from the CDR3 is TGTGCCAGCTCACCACCGGGACTAGCGGGGGGCAATGAG. Translating it yields CASSPPGLAGGNE. The full CDR3 protein reads CASSPPGLAGGNEQFF.

Notes on this clone: With the read ending 3 residues before the CDR3 end, the germline J gene is used to fill in that end. V usage is TRBV28 and J usage is TRBJ2-7, with 8 bases that match TRBD2. Losses at the gene ends were 6 bases for V and 0 bases for J; bases not matched to a gene: 4. CDR3 length: 14 residues. Germline V gene data show CDR1 as MDHEN and CDR2 as SYDVKM. The CDR3 reads CASSRGGSSYEQYF. The CDR3 DNA, read in part, is TGTGCCAGCAGCCGGGGGGGTAGCTCCTACGAG.

The CDR3 sequence: CASSRNEGVSPLHF. The covered CDR3 bases are TGTGCCAGCAGCAGGAATGAGGGGGTTTCACCC. The chain joins TRBV7-2 to TRBJ1-6; a weak D match, TRBD1 (6 bases). The read comes to an end 3 residues before the CDR3 does, leaving the germline J gene to fill in the end. CDR1 is SGHTA, CDR2 FQGNSA, per germline. There are 14 residues in the CDR3. Trimming removed 5 bases at V and 9 bases at J, with 14 bases between.

Regarding this clone: The CDR3 goes on 3 residues after the read ends, and that part is filled in from the germline J gene. The V gene is TRBV5-5, the J gene TRBJ2-7; TRBD1 matches 9 bases. J gave up 6 bases and V 4 bases, and 11 bases lay outside the gene matches. From germline, CDR1 is SGHKS and CDR2 YYEKEE (reference sequence). The CDR3 length is 15 residues. This CDR3 is CASSPPGQGSREQYF. Incomplete CDR3 DNA: TGTGCCAGCAGCCCGCCGGGACAGGGATCCCGCGAG.